The clone carrying this T cell receptor beta chain was seen only a few times. Unique molecular identifiers featured in how the TCRbeta library was prepared. TCRdb fed the PCR reads into MiXCR, producing one record per CDR3 protein. The sample contains about 640,000 distinct CDR3 sequences, roughly 15% of which appear only once. With 0 bases removed from V and 5 bases from J, the gap between germline ends came to 10 bases. The CDR3 is made up of 14 amino acids. CDR1 and CDR2 (germline): DFQATT, SNEGSKA (reference sequence). These data come from a study of T-cell reconstitution after alpha-beta-depleted transplantation in children.

The receptor was isolated from a human donor who donated a stem cell graft to a child with acute myeloid leukemia. Sequenced here: PBMCs from the stem cell graft donor, sampled from the stem cell graft. This chain joins TRBV20-1 and TRBJ2-2; D is unclear. The CDR3 sequence: CSARDWMETGELFF. The CDR3 region has the DNA TGCAGTGCTAGAGATTGGATGGAGACCGGGGAGCTGTTTTTT.